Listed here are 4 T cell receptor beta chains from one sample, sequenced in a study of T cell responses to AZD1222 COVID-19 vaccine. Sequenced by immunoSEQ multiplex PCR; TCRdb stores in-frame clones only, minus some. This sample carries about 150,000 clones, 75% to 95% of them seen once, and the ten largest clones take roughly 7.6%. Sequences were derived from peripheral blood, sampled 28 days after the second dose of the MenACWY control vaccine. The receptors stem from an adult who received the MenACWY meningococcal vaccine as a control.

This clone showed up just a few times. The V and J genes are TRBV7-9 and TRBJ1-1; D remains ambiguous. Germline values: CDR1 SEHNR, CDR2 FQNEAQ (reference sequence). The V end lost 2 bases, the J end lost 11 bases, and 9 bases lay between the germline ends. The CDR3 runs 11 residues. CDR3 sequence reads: CASSLIAGAFF. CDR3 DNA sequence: TGTGCCAGCAGCTTAATTGCGGGGGCTTTCTTT.

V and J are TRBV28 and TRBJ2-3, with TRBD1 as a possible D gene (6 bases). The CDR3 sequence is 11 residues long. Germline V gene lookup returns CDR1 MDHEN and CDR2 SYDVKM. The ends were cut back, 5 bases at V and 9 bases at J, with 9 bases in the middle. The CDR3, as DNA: TGTGCCAGCAGTCTTCAGGGGACGCAGTATTTT. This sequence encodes CASSLQGTQYF.

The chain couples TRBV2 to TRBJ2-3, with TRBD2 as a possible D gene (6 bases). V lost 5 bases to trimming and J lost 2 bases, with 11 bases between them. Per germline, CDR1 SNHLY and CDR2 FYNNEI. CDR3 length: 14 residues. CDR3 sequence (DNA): TGTGCCAGCAGTCGGCGGGACCTCACAGATACGCAGTATTTT. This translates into CASSRRDLTDTQYF.

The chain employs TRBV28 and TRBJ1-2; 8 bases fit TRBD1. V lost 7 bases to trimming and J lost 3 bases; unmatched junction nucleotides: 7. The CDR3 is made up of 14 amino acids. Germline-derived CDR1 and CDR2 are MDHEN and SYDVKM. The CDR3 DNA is TGTGCCAGCACCACGACAGGGGTCCACTATGGCTACACCTTC. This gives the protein CASTTTGVHYGYTF.